Listed below are T cell receptor beta chains from one sample, sequenced in a study of shared clonotypes between healthy human individuals. The assay was immunoSEQ multiplex PCR, and TCRdb's table has in-frame clones only and misses some. The table has approximately 1,500,000 clones, 95% to 99% seen once; the top ten hold about 0.45%. Sample: naive CD4+ T cells sorted from blood. The source is a man aged 25-45 years in good health. CDR3s include the opening cysteine and the closing phenylalanine or tryptophan. Fields, in order: V gene, J gene, clone size, D gene, CDR3 length, CDR3 protein, CDR3 DNA. A D gene is named only where the DNA matches it firmly. Part of the rows lack a size; the others show once, few, many or a class for expanded clones.

v_call: TRBV5-6
j_call: TRBJ1-2
clone_size: -
d_call: -
cdr3_length: 11
cdr3_aa: CASSSGYGYTF
cdr3_nt: TGTGCCAGCAGCTCCGGCTATGGCTACACCTTC

v_call: TRBV5-1
j_call: TRBJ2-7
clone_size: -
d_call: TRBD1
cdr3_length: 22
cdr3_aa: CASSFMGQGLRETSGGAYEQYF
cdr3_nt: TGCGCCAGCAGCTTCATGGGACAGGGGCTAAGGGAAACTAGCGGAGGGGCCTACGAGCAGTACTTC

v_call: TRBV11-2
j_call: TRBJ2-7
clone_size: -
d_call: -
cdr3_length: 14
cdr3_aa: CASSFGRGHYEQYF
cdr3_nt: TGTGCCAGCAGCTTTGGGCGCGGGCACTACGAGCAGTACTTC

v_call: TRBV6-5
j_call: TRBJ1-4
clone_size: once
d_call: -
cdr3_length: 16
cdr3_aa: CASSYTDPGLSEKLFF
cdr3_nt: TGTGCCAGCAGTTACACCGACCCGGGCTTAAGTGAAAAACTGTTTTTT

v_call: TRBV12-2
j_call: TRBJ2-3
clone_size: -
d_call: -
cdr3_length: 17
cdr3_aa: CASRLEWTSGSTDTQYF
cdr3_nt: TGTGCAAGTCGCTTAGAGTGGACTAGCGGTAGCACAGATACGCAGTATTTT

v_call: TRBV5-1
j_call: TRBJ1-4
clone_size: -
d_call: -
cdr3_length: 14
cdr3_aa: CASRPGTQNEKLFF
cdr3_nt: TGCGCCAGCAGACCCGGGACACAAAATGAAAAACTGTTTTTT

v_call: TRBV5-5
j_call: TRBJ2-7
clone_size: -
d_call: -
cdr3_length: 15
cdr3_aa: CASSLVGGLSYEQYF
cdr3_nt: TGTGCCAGCAGCTTGGTTGGGGGATTGAGCTACGAGCAGTACTTC

v_call: TRBV6-1
j_call: TRBJ1-5
clone_size: -
d_call: -
cdr3_length: 16
cdr3_aa: CASSELRQTSNQPQHF
cdr3_nt: TGTGCCAGCAGTGAATTGAGGCAGACTAGCAATCAGCCCCAGCATTTT

v_call: TRBV6-5
j_call: TRBJ2-7
clone_size: -
d_call: TRBD2
cdr3_length: 14
cdr3_aa: CASRTTSPGYEQYF
cdr3_nt: TGTGCCAGCAGGACGACTAGCCCTGGCTACGAGCAGTACTTC

v_call: TRBV10-2
j_call: TRBJ2-7
clone_size: once
d_call: -
cdr3_length: 14
cdr3_aa: CASSESSSYYEQYF
cdr3_nt: TGCGCCAGCAGTGAGTCGTCTTCGTATTACGAGCAGTACTTC

v_call: TRBV2
j_call: TRBJ2-7
clone_size: -
d_call: TRBD1
cdr3_length: 15
cdr3_aa: CASSVRDRGSYEQYF
cdr3_nt: TGTGCCAGCAGTGTTAGGGACAGGGGCTCCTACGAGCAGTACTTC

v_call: TRBV21-1
j_call: TRBJ2-7
clone_size: -
d_call: -
cdr3_length: 15
cdr3_aa: CASSQRVTDGYEQYF
cdr3_nt: TGTGCCAGCAGCCAAAGAGTAACAGACGGCTACGAGCAGTACTTC

v_call: TRBV18
j_call: TRBJ1-5
clone_size: -
d_call: -
cdr3_length: 14
cdr3_aa: CASSNRQGNQPQHF
cdr3_nt: TGTGCCAGCTCAAATAGGCAGGGCAATCAGCCCCAGCATTTT

v_call: TRBV30
j_call: TRBJ1-5
clone_size: -
d_call: -
cdr3_length: 17
cdr3_aa: CAWSEGSGPPAGQPQHF
cdr3_nt: TGTGCCTGGAGTGAGGGCTCCGGGCCACCGGCGGGTCAGCCCCAGCATTTT

v_call: TRBV29-1
j_call: TRBJ2-1
clone_size: -
d_call: TRBD2
cdr3_length: 13
cdr3_aa: CSVSGRVVDEQFF
cdr3_nt: TGCAGCGTTAGCGGGAGGGTCGTCGATGAGCAGTTCTTC

v_call: TRBV5-5
j_call: TRBJ2-1
clone_size: -
d_call: TRBD1
cdr3_length: 12
cdr3_aa: CASSNRGKEQFF
cdr3_nt: TGTGCCAGCAGTAACAGGGGCAAGGAGCAGTTCTTC

v_call: TRBV27
j_call: TRBJ2-7
clone_size: -
d_call: -
cdr3_length: 16
cdr3_aa: CASSTDTGTATYEQYF
cdr3_nt: TGTGCCAGCAGTACCGATACCGGGACCGCAACCTACGAGCAGTACTTC

v_call: TRBV20-1
j_call: TRBJ2-5
clone_size: -
d_call: -
cdr3_length: 11
cdr3_aa: CSARFSETQYF
cdr3_nt: TGCAGTGCTAGATTCAGTGAGACCCAGTACTTC

v_call: TRBV23-1
j_call: TRBJ2-7
clone_size: once
d_call: TRBD1
cdr3_length: 17
cdr3_aa: CAKGTGKNPFWPYEQYF
cdr3_nt: TGCGCCAAAGGGACAGGGAAAAACCCTTTCTGGCCCTACGAGCAGTACTTC

v_call: TRBV21-1
j_call: TRBJ2-1
clone_size: -
d_call: -
cdr3_length: 15
cdr3_aa: CASRAAEVNYNEQFF
cdr3_nt: TGTGCCAGCCGCGCGGCGGAAGTGAATTACAATGAGCAGTTCTTC

v_call: TRBV11-2
j_call: TRBJ1-1
clone_size: -
d_call: -
cdr3_length: 17
cdr3_aa: CASSTQKRAGLNTEAFF
cdr3_nt: TGTGCCAGCAGCACACAAAAACGGGCCGGGTTGAACACTGAAGCTTTCTTT

v_call: TRBV7-9
j_call: TRBJ1-2
clone_size: once
d_call: TRBD1
cdr3_length: 16
cdr3_aa: CASSLMLGQGLDGYTF
cdr3_nt: TGTGCCAGCAGCTTAATGCTGGGACAGGGGCTGGATGGCTACACCTTC

v_call: TRBV28
j_call: TRBJ2-1
clone_size: -
d_call: -
cdr3_length: 15
cdr3_aa: CASSFRRGDYNEQFF
cdr3_nt: TGTGCCAGCAGTTTCCGTAGGGGAGATTACAATGAGCAGTTCTTC

v_call: TRBV10-3
j_call: TRBJ1-1
clone_size: -
d_call: TRBD1
cdr3_length: 13
cdr3_aa: CAINTGVNTEAFF
cdr3_nt: TGTGCCATCAACACAGGGGTTAACACTGAAGCTTTCTTT

v_call: TRBV5-1
j_call: TRBJ2-5
clone_size: -
d_call: TRBD1
cdr3_length: 15
cdr3_aa: CASSLRTGGLETQYF
cdr3_nt: TGCGCCAGCAGCTTGAGGACAGGGGGCTTAGAGACCCAGTACTTC

v_call: TRBV14
j_call: TRBJ2-1
clone_size: -
d_call: -
cdr3_length: 14
cdr3_aa: CASSQEVRGGEQFF
cdr3_nt: TGTGCCAGCAGCCAAGAAGTACGAGGCGGGGAGCAGTTCTTC

v_call: TRBV7-2
j_call: TRBJ2-7
clone_size: -
d_call: TRBD2
cdr3_length: 14
cdr3_aa: CASSRGLAVYEQYF
cdr3_nt: TGTGCCAGCAGCAGGGGACTAGCGGTCTACGAGCAGTACTTC

v_call: TRBV14
j_call: TRBJ2-7
clone_size: -
d_call: -
cdr3_length: 13
cdr3_aa: CASSQTRTYEQYF
cdr3_nt: TGTGCCAGCAGCCAAACCCGTACCTACGAGCAGTACTTC

v_call: TRBV5-4
j_call: TRBJ1-2
clone_size: -
d_call: -
cdr3_length: 13
cdr3_aa: CASSLTANYGYTF
cdr3_nt: TGTGCCAGCAGCTTGACAGCTAACTATGGCTACACCTTC

v_call: TRBV6-1
j_call: TRBJ1-5
clone_size: -
d_call: TRBD1
cdr3_length: 14
cdr3_aa: CASRDRVSNQPQHF
cdr3_nt: TGTGCCAGCAGAGACAGGGTGAGCAATCAGCCCCAGCATTTT

v_call: TRBV13
j_call: TRBJ2-7
clone_size: -
d_call: -
cdr3_length: 14
cdr3_aa: CASSSAGAFSEQYF
cdr3_nt: TGTGCCAGCAGCTCTGCAGGGGCCTTCTCCGAGCAGTACTTC

v_call: TRBV9
j_call: TRBJ2-5
clone_size: once
d_call: -
cdr3_length: 14
cdr3_aa: CASSVGDRQETQYF
cdr3_nt: TGTGCCAGCAGCGTAGGCGACAGGCAAGAGACCCAGTACTTC

v_call: TRBV5-1
j_call: TRBJ1-1
clone_size: once
d_call: TRBD1
cdr3_length: 14
cdr3_aa: CASSRDRGATEAFF
cdr3_nt: TGCGCCAGCAGCCGGGACAGGGGCGCCACTGAAGCTTTCTTT

v_call: TRBV5-1
j_call: TRBJ2-3
clone_size: once
d_call: TRBD1
cdr3_length: 16
cdr3_aa: CASSLVGRGHADTQYF
cdr3_nt: TGCGCCAGCAGCTTGGTCGGCAGGGGGCATGCAGATACGCAGTATTTT

v_call: TRBV5-5
j_call: TRBJ1-1
clone_size: -
d_call: TRBD1
cdr3_length: 16
cdr3_aa: CASSLSPGQPNTEAFF
cdr3_nt: TGTGCCAGCAGCTTGTCTCCGGGACAGCCGAACACTGAAGCTTTCTTT

v_call: TRBV10-1
j_call: TRBJ1-2
clone_size: -
d_call: -
cdr3_length: 13
cdr3_aa: CASSSTGNYGYTF
cdr3_nt: TGCGCCAGCAGCTCCACAGGGAACTATGGCTACACCTTC

v_call: TRBV10-1
j_call: TRBJ2-5
clone_size: -
d_call: TRBD1
cdr3_length: 15
cdr3_aa: CASSDRGTGKETQYF
cdr3_nt: TGCGCCAGCAGTGATCGAGGGACAGGGAAAGAGACCCAGTACTTC

v_call: TRBV29-1
j_call: TRBJ1-2
clone_size: -
d_call: -
cdr3_length: 14
cdr3_aa: CSVEVTVRGYGYTF
cdr3_nt: TGCAGCGTTGAAGTTACAGTGCGTGGCTATGGCTACACCTTC

v_call: TRBV18
j_call: TRBJ2-7
clone_size: -
d_call: -
cdr3_length: 15
cdr3_aa: CASSPEGRESLEQYF
cdr3_nt: TGTGCCAGCTCACCCGAGGGCAGGGAGTCTCTCGAGCAGTACTTC

v_call: TRBV9
j_call: TRBJ2-7
clone_size: -
d_call: -
cdr3_length: 13
cdr3_aa: CASSVALSDEQYF
cdr3_nt: TGTGCCAGCAGCGTAGCCCTTTCGGACGAGCAGTACTTC

v_call: TRBV11-3
j_call: TRBJ2-1
clone_size: -
d_call: -
cdr3_length: 17
cdr3_aa: CASSLGEQVSSYNEQFF
cdr3_nt: TGTGCCAGCAGCTTGGGGGAACAGGTTAGCTCCTACAATGAGCAGTTCTTC

v_call: TRBV7-9
j_call: TRBJ2-7
clone_size: -
d_call: TRBD2
cdr3_length: 15
cdr3_aa: CASSPAWGGEYEQYF
cdr3_nt: TGTGCCAGCAGTCCCGCTTGGGGGGGAGAATACGAGCAGTACTTC

v_call: TRBV5-6
j_call: TRBJ2-1
clone_size: -
d_call: TRBD1
cdr3_length: 14
cdr3_aa: CASSSWTGNNEQFF
cdr3_nt: TGTGCCAGCAGCTCGTGGACAGGGAACAATGAGCAGTTCTTC

v_call: TRBV5-1
j_call: TRBJ2-7
clone_size: -
d_call: TRBD2
cdr3_length: 16
cdr3_aa: CASSWVTGTRPQEQYF
cdr3_nt: TGCGCCAGCAGCTGGGTCACCGGGACTAGACCACAAGAGCAGTACTTC

v_call: TRBV5-1
j_call: TRBJ2-7
clone_size: -
d_call: -
cdr3_length: 16
cdr3_aa: CASSLGPSLLNYEQYF
cdr3_nt: TGCGCCAGCAGCTTGGGTCCGAGCCTCTTGAACTACGAGCAGTACTTC

v_call: TRBV7-2
j_call: TRBJ2-7
clone_size: -
d_call: -
cdr3_length: 14
cdr3_aa: CASSWGGSSYEQYF
cdr3_nt: TGTGCCAGCAGCTGGGGTGGTTCCTCCTACGAGCAGTACTTC

v_call: TRBV18
j_call: TRBJ2-1
clone_size: -
d_call: -
cdr3_length: 17
cdr3_aa: CASSRETGIGSYNEQFF
cdr3_nt: TGTGCCAGCTCACGAGAAACAGGGATCGGGTCCTACAATGAGCAGTTCTTC

v_call: TRBV2
j_call: TRBJ2-3
clone_size: -
d_call: TRBD1
cdr3_length: 14
cdr3_aa: CASRGQGSVDTQYF
cdr3_nt: TGTGCCAGCAGGGGACAGGGGAGTGTAGATACGCAGTATTTT

v_call: TRBV6-5
j_call: TRBJ2-7
clone_size: -
d_call: -
cdr3_length: 13
cdr3_aa: CASRRHREGEQYF
cdr3_nt: TGTGCCAGCAGGCGACACAGGGAGGGGGAGCAGTACTTC

v_call: TRBV2
j_call: TRBJ1-2
clone_size: -
d_call: TRBD1
cdr3_length: 15
cdr3_aa: CASSERTGENYGYTF
cdr3_nt: TGTGCCAGCAGTGAACGGACAGGCGAAAACTATGGCTACACCTTC

v_call: TRBV5-1
j_call: TRBJ2-7
clone_size: -
d_call: TRBD1
cdr3_length: 13
cdr3_aa: CASSWTGADEQYF
cdr3_nt: TGCGCCAGCAGCTGGACAGGGGCGGACGAGCAGTACTTC

v_call: TRBV6-4
j_call: TRBJ2-7
clone_size: -
d_call: -
cdr3_length: 13
cdr3_aa: CASSREGGYEQYF
cdr3_nt: TGTGCCAGCTCCAGGGAAGGGGGTTACGAGCAGTACTTC

v_call: TRBV18
j_call: TRBJ2-1
clone_size: -
d_call: TRBD1
cdr3_length: 15
cdr3_aa: CASSGDRSSYNEQFF
cdr3_nt: TGTGCCAGCTCAGGGGACAGGAGCTCCTACAATGAGCAGTTCTTC

v_call: TRBV30
j_call: TRBJ2-1
clone_size: -
d_call: TRBD2
cdr3_length: 11
cdr3_aa: CAWDRLAEQFF
cdr3_nt: TGTGCCTGGGACCGACTAGCTGAGCAGTTCTTC

v_call: TRBV5-6
j_call: TRBJ2-5
clone_size: -
d_call: -
cdr3_length: 14
cdr3_aa: CASSWGRVWETQYF
cdr3_nt: TGTGCCAGCAGCTGGGGCAGGGTTTGGGAGACCCAGTACTTC